The clone carrying this T cell receptor beta chain was seen a handful of times. This record belongs to a study of CD8+CD57+ T cells in acquired aplastic anemia. Background on the study: Sorted cells (CD4+ and CD8+) yielded DNA amounts that averaged around 3.5 ug.

CDR3 length: 15 amino acids. The germline gives CDR1 LNHDA, CDR2 SQIVND (reference sequence). V was trimmed by 0 bases and J by 1 base, leaving 9 bases between them. The template used for profiling TCR beta VDJ and CDR3 was genomic DNA. TCRdb re-analysed the reads in MiXCR, keeping a single row per CDR3 protein. The table has about 170,000 distinct CDR3 sequences, 55% to 70% seen once. The clonotype was recovered from a human donor in good health. The rearrangement joins TRBV19 to TRBJ1-1; unclear D gene. The sequenced sample was sorted CD4+, CD8+, or CD8+CD57+ T cells (not recorded which) from PBMCs. CDR3 bases: TGTGCCAGTAGTATAGACAAGGGCAGGAACACTGAAGCTTTCTTT. Encoded protein: CASSIDKGRNTEAFF.